What follows describes a single TCR beta chain. The target antigen is unknown. Between the trimmed V and J ends, which lost 1 base and 3 bases, there was a span of 7 bases. From germline, CDR1 is SGHNT and CDR2 YENEEA. The CDR3 length is 14 residues. The record originates from a study of cytomegalovirus exposure and HLA in healthy donors. Notes on the study in general: A later analysis found that most CMV-associated TCR beta chains appeared HLA-restricted.

PCR used 60 Vbeta primers and 13 Jbeta primers. Repertoires were generated with immunoSEQ multiplex PCR, while TCRdb's copy carries only in-frame clones and drops some. The profile shows 95,000 to 130,000 clones, around 70% of them singletons. V is TRBV11-3 and J is TRBJ1-5; unclear D gene. What was sequenced was PBMCs. The sequence was collected from a woman aged 18 to 35 in good health and CMV-seronegative. In DNA, the CDR3 is TGTGCCAGCAGCTTAGGATGGGCCAATCAGCCCCAGCATTTT. Translating gives CASSLGWANQPQHF.